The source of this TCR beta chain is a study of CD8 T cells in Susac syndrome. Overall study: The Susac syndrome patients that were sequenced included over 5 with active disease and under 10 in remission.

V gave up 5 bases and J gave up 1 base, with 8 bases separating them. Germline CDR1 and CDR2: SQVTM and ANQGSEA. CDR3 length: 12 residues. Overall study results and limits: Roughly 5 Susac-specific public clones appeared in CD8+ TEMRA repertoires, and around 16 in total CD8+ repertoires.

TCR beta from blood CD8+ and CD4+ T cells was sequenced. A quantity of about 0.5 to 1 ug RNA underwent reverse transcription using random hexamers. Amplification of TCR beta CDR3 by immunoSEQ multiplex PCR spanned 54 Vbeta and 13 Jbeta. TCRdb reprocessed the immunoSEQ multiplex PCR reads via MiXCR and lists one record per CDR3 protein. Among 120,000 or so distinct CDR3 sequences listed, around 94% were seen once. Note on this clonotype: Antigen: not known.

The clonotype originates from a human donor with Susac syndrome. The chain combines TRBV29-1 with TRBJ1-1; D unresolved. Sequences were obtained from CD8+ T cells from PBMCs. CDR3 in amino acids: CSVSDQNTEAFF. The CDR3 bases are TGCAGCGTTTCGGACCAGAACACTGAAGCTTTCTTT.